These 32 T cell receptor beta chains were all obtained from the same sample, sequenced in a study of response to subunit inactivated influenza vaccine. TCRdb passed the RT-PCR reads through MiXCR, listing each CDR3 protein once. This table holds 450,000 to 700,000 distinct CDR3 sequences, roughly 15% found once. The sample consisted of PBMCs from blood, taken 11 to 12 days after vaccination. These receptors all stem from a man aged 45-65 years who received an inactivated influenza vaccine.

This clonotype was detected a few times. This chain's CDR3 is CASSRGDRAGNTIYF. CDR3 coding DNA: TGCGCCAGCAGCCGAGGTGACAGGGCTGGAAACACCATATATTTT. This chain connects TRBV4-3 to TRBJ1-3, with 7 positions matching TRBD1. The CDR3 has 15 residues. Looked up from germline, CDR1 is LGHNA and CDR2 is YSLEER. The ends lost 4 bases at V and 2 bases at J; junction bases unmatched: 5.

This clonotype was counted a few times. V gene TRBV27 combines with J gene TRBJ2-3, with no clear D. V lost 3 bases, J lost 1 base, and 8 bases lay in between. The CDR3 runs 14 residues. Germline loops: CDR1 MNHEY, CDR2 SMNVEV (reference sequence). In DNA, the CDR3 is TGTGCCAGCAGTTTCAAGCCTCGCACAGATACGCAGTATTTT. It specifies CASSFKPRTDTQYF.

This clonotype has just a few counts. The CDR3 nucleotides are TGTGCCAGCAGCCACCTACGGGACTACAACTATGGCTACACCTTC. Translating gives CASSHLRDYNYGYTF. The rearrangement links TRBV3-1 to TRBJ1-2, with TRBD1 as a possible D gene (5 bases). Germline values: CDR1 LGHDT, CDR2 YNNKEL (reference sequence). The CDR3 is 15 amino acids. V was cut by 3 bases and J by 2 bases, with 13 bases left in between.

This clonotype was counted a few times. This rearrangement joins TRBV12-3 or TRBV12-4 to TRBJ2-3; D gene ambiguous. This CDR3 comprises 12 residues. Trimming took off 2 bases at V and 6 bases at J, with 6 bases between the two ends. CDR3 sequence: CASSLWQDTQYF. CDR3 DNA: TGTGCCAGCAGTTTATGGCAGGATACGCAGTATTTT.

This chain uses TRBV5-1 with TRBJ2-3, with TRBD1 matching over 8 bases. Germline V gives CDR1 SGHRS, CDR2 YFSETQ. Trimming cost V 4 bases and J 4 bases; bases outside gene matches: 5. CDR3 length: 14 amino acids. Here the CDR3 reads CASSPRTGSDTQYF. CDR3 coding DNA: TGCGCCAGCAGCCCGCGGACAGGGTCAGATACGCAGTATTTT.

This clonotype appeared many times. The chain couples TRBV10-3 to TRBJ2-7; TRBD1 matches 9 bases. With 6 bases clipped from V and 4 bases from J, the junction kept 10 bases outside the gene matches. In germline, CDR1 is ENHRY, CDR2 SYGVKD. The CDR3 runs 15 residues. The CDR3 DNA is TGTGCCATCAGATCCGGGACAGGGTCATCGTACGAGCAGTACTTC. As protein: CAIRSGTGSSYEQYF.

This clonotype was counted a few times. CDR3: CASSLGLAGGPEQFF. CDR3 sequence (DNA): TGTGCCAGCAGCTTAGGGCTAGCGGGGGGGCCTGAGCAGTTCTTC. The genes are TRBV7-8 and TRBJ2-1; 12 bases align to TRBD2. Germline V lookup: CDR1 SGHVS, CDR2 FQNEAQ. The V segment lost 1 base and the J segment 9 bases; nucleotides outside the gene matches: 4. This CDR3 has 15 amino acids.

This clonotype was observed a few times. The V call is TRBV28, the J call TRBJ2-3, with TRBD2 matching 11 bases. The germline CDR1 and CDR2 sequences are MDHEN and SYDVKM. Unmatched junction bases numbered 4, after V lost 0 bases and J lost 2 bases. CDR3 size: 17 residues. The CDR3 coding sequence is TGTGCCAGCAGTTTATGGGATAGCGGGGGGGACACAGATACGCAGTATTTT. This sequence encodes CASSLWDSGGDTDTQYF.

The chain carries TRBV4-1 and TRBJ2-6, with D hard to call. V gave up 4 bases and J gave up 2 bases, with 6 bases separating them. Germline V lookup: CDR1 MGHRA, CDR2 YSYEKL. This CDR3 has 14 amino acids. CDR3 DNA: TGCGCCAGCAGCCTTTGGACTGGGGCCAACGTCCTGACTTTC. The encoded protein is CASSLWTGANVLTF.

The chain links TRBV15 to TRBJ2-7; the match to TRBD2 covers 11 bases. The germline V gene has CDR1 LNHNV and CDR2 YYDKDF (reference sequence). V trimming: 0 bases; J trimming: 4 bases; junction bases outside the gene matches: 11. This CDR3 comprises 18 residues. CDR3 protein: CATSRDRVLAGDGYEQYF. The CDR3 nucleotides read TGTGCCACCAGCAGAGATCGGGTACTAGCGGGGGACGGATACGAGCAGTACTTC.

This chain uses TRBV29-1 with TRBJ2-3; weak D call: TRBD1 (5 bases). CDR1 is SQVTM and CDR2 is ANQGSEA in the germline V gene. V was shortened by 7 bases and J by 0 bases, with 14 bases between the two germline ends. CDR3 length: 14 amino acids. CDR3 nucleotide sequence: TGCAGCGCCTCGGACACAGCTAGCACAGATACGCAGTATTTT. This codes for CSASDTASTDTQYF.

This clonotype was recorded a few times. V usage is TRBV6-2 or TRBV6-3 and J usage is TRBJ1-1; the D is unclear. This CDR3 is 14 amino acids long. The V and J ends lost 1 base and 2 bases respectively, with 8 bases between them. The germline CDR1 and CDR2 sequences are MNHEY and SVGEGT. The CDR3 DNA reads TGTGCCAGCAGTTACTGGGCCCTTAACACTGAAGCTTTCTTT. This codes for CASSYWALNTEAFF.

The CDR3 reads CASSTDRMNTEAFF. The CDR3 DNA reads TGTGCCAGCAGTACGGACCGGATGAACACTGAAGCTTTCTTT. J is TRBJ1-1 and V is TRBV12-3 or TRBV12-4; D is ambiguous. This CDR3 contains 14 residues. Trimming left V 5 bases short and J 0 bases short, with 10 bases between.

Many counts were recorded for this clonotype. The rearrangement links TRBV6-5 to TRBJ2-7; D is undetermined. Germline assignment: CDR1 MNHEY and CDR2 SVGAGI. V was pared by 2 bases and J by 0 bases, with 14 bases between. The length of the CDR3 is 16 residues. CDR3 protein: CASSYGSGTSSYEQYF. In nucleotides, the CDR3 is TGTGCCAGCAGTTACGGGTCTGGTACCAGCTCCTACGAGCAGTACTTC.

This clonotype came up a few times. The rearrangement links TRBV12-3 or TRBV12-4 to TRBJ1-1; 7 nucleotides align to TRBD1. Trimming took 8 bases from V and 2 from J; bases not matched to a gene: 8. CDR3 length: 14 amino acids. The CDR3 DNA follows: TGTGCCAGCCTTAAATGGACAGGAAACACTGAAGCTTTCTTT. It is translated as CASLKWTGNTEAFF.

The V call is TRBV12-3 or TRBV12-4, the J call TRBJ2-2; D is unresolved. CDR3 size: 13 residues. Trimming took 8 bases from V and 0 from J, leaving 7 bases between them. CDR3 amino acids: CASRQPNTGELFF. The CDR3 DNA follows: TGTGCCAGCCGGCAGCCGAACACCGGGGAGCTGTTTTTT.

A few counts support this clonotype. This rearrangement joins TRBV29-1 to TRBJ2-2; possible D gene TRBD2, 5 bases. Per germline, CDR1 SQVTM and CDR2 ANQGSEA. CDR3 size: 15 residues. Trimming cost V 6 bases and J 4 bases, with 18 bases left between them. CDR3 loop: CSVVGWEKGTGELFF. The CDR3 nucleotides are TGCAGCGTGGTAGGGTGGGAGAAGGGCACCGGGGAGCTGTTTTTT.

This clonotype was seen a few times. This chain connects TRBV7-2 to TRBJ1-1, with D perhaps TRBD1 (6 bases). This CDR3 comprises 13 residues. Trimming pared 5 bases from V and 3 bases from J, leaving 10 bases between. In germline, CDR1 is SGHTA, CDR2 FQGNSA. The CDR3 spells CASSPGAYTEAFF. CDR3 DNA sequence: TGTGCCAGCAGCCCAGGGGCTTACACTGAAGCTTTCTTT.

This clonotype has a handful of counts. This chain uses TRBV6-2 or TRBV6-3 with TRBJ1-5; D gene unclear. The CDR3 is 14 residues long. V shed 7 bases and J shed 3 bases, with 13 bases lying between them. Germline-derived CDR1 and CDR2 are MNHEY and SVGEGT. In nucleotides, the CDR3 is TGTGCCAGCACCACGGCGGGTGCCAATCAGCCCCAGCATTTT. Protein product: CASTTAGANQPQHF.

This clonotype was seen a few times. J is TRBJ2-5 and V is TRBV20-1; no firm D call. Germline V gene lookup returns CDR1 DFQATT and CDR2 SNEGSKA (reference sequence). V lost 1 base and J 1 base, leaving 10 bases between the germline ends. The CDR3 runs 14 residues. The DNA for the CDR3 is TGCAGTGCTAGAGGTCCGGGCCTCCAAGAGACCCAGTACTTC. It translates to CSARGPGLQETQYF.

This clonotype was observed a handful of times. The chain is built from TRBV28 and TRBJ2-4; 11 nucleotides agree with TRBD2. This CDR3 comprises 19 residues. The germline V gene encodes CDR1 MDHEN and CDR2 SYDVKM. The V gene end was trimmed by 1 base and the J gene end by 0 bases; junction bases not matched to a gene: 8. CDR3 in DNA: TGTGCCAGCAGTTTATTCACCCAACTAGCGGGAGCAGCCAAAAACATTCAGTACTTC. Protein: CASSLFTQLAGAAKNIQYF.

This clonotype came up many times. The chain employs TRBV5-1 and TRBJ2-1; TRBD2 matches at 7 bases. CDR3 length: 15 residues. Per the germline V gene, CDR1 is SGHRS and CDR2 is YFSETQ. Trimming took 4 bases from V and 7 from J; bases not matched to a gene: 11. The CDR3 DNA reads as TGCGCCAGCAGCAGGAGCGGGGAAGTCTTGAATGAGCAGTTCTTC. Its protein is CASSRSGEVLNEQFF. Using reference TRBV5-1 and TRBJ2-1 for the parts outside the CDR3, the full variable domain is KAGVTQTPRYLIKTRGQQVTLSCSPISGHRSVSWYQQTPGQGLQFLFEYFSETQRNKGNFPGRFSGRQFSNSRSEMNVSTLELGDSALYLCASSRSGEVLNEQFFGPGTRLTVL.

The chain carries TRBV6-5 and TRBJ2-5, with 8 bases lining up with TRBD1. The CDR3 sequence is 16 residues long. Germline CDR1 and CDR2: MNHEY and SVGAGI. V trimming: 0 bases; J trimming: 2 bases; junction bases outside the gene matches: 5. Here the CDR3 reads CASSYSFRGPQETQYF. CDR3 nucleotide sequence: TGTGCCAGCAGTTACTCATTCAGGGGGCCGCAAGAGACCCAGTACTTC.

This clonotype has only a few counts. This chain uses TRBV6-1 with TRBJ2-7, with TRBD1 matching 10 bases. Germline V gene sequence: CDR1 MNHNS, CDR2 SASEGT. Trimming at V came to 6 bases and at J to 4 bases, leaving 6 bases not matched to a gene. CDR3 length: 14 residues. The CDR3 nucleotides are TGTGCCAGCAGCATGGACAGGGGGGTTTACGAGCAGTACTTC. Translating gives CASSMDRGVYEQYF.

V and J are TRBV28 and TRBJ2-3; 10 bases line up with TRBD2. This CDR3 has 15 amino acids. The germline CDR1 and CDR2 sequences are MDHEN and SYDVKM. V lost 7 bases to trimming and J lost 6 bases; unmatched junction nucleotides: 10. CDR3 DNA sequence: TGTGCCAGCACTATCAAGCGGGAGGGCTTGGATACGCAGTATTTT. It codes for CASTIKREGLDTQYF.

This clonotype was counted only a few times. DNA of the CDR3: TGTGCCATTACGGCAGGTGACATTGGCTACACCTTC. Translation: CAITAGDIGYTF. The chain links TRBV7-8 to TRBJ1-2, with D hard to call. This CDR3 comprises 12 residues. V was shortened by 10 bases and J by 7 bases, with 16 bases between the two germline ends. CDR1 is SGHVS, CDR2 FQNEAQ, per germline.

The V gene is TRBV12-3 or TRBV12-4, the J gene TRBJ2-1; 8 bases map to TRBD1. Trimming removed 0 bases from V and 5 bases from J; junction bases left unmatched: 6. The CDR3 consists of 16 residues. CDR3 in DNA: TGTGCCAGCAGTTTAGCGGGGACAGGAAGAGACAATGAGCAGTTCTTC. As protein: CASSLAGTGRDNEQFF.

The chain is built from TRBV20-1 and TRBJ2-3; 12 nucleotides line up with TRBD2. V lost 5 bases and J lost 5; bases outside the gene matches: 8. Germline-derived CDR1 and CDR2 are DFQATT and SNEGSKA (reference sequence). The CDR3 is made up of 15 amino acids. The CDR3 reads CSAVRLAGVGDTQYF. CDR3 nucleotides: TGCAGTGCTGTAAGACTAGCGGGAGTCGGAGATACGCAGTATTTT.

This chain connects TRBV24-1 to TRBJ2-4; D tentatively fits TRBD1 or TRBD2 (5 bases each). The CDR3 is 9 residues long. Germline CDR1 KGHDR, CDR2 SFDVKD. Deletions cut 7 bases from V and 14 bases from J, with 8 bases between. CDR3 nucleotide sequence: TGTGCCACCAGGGGACCCGAGTACTTC. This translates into CATRGPEYF.

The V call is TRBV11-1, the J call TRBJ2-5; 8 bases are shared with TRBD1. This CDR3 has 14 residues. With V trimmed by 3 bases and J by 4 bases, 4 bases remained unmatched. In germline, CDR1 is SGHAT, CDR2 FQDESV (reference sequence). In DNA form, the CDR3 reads TGTGCCAGCAGCTTCCACGGGACAGGAGAGACCCAGTACTTC. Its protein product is CASSFHGTGETQYF.

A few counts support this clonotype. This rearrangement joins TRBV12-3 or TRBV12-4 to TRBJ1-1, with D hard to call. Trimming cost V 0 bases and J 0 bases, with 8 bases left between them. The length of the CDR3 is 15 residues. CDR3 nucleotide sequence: TGTGCCAGCAGTTTAGCAGAGACCCTGAACACTGAAGCTTTCTTT. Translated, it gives CASSLAETLNTEAFF.

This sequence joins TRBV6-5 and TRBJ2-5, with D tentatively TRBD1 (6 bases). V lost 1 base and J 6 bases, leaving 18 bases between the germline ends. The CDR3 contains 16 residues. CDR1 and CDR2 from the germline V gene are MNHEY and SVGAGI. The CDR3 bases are TGTGCCAGCAGTTACTATCCGGGACAACATCAACAGACCCAGTACTTC. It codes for CASSYYPGQHQQTQYF.